The 12 T cell receptor beta chains below were found in one sample sequenced in a study of shared clonotypes between healthy human individuals. TCRdb keeps only in-frame clones here, not all; method: immunoSEQ multiplex PCR. The sample lists 97,000 or so clones, roughly 45% occurring once. The sequencing input was PBMCs. These receptors were taken from a woman aged 40 to 50 in good health. Some clones in this sample may be carry-over from other donors' samples.

This clone was seen repeatedly, ten times or more. The same CDR3 can be traced to other DNA sequences in this sample. This chain joins TRBV29-1 and TRBJ2-5, with 7 bases identical to TRBD1. The J call is uncertain, as TRBJ2-7 better fits the DNA end. This CDR3 spans 14 amino acids. Germline V gene lookup returns CDR1 SQVTM and CDR2 ANQGSEA. CDR3 nucleotides: TGCAGCGCCCTGAGGGGGACAGCCTTGGACGAGCAGTACTTC. As protein: CSALRGTALDEQYF.

The rearrangement links TRBV7-3 to TRBJ2-1; D uncertain. The V end was cut by 7 bases, the J end by 0 bases, with 16 bases between. Per the germline V gene, CDR1 is SGHTA and CDR2 is FQGTGA. The CDR3 is 16 residues long. CDR3 sequence: CASTVKGGSSYNEQFF. CDR3 in DNA: TGTGCCAGCACCGTGAAGGGCGGAAGCTCCTACAATGAGCAGTTCTTC.

This sequence joins TRBV11-3 and TRBJ2-7; 7 bases agree with TRBD2. The germline gives CDR1 SGHNT, CDR2 YENEEA. The junction had 3 bases not matched to a gene; V was cut back by 1 base and J by 3 bases. The CDR3 is made up of 14 amino acids. The CDR3, as DNA: TGTGCCAGCAGCTTAGGCGGGAGAAGCTACGAGCAGTACTTC. The encoded protein is CASSLGGRSYEQYF.

Sample share makes this clone medium-sized. This sample also contains other DNA sequences that code for the same CDR3. The rearrangement uses TRBV5-1 and TRBJ1-1; no clear D. V was clipped by 0 bases and J by 6 bases, with 9 bases between them. In germline, CDR1 is SGHRS, CDR2 YFSETQ. The CDR3 spans 13 residues. CDR3 loop: CASSLEGTPEAFF. The CDR3 DNA follows: TGCGCCAGCAGCTTGGAGGGAACCCCTGAAGCTTTCTTT.

This clone was seen ten or more times. This chain connects TRBV5-6 to TRBJ2-5; D might be TRBD1 or TRBD2, each matching 5 bases. V lost 4 bases and J 4 bases, leaving 17 bases between the germline ends. This CDR3 comprises 15 residues. Germline CDR1 SGHDT, CDR2 YYEEEE. The CDR3 here is CASSSDLWGSETQYF. The CDR3 DNA is TGTGCCAGCAGCAGCGATCTTTGGGGGTCAGAGACCCAGTACTTC.

In this sample, this clone turned up a few times. V usage is TRBV28 and J usage is TRBJ1-1; perhaps TRBD1 as D (5 bases). CDR3 length: 14 residues. Looked up from germline, CDR1 is MDHEN and CDR2 is SYDVKM. Trimming took 3 bases from V and 1 from J, leaving 9 bases between them. The CDR3, as DNA: TGTGCCAGCAGTTTGGTACAGGCGAACACTGAAGCTTTCTTT. It encodes CASSLVQANTEAFF. Full variable domain (remainder filled in from reference TRBV28 and TRBJ1-1): DVKVTQSSRYLVKRTGEKVFLECVQDMDHENMFWYRQDPGLGLRLIYFSYDVKMKEKGDIPEGYSVSREKKERFSLILESASTNQTSMYLCASSLVQANTEAFFGQGTRLTVV.

The chain joins TRBV7-2 to TRBJ2-1; 10 nucleotides agree with TRBD2. The germline V gene has CDR1 SGHTA and CDR2 FQGNSA. The ends lost 4 bases at V and 5 bases at J; junction bases unmatched: 5. The CDR3 has 15 residues. The CDR3 nucleotides read TGTGCCAGCAGCTCTGGGACTAGCGCTAACAATGAGCAGTTCTTC. Translation: CASSSGTSANNEQFF. The full variable domain, its missing parts supplied by reference TRBV7-2 and TRBJ2-1, is GAGVSQSPSNKVTEKGKDVELRCDPISGHTALYWYRQSLGQGLEFLIYFQGNSAPDKSGLPSDRFSAERTGGSVSTLTIQRTQQEDSAVYLCASSSGTSANNEQFFGPGTRLTVL.

The rearrangement joins TRBV28 to TRBJ2-7; D possibly uses TRBD1 or TRBD2 (5 bases each). The germline V gene encodes CDR1 MDHEN and CDR2 SYDVKM. The V end lost 5 bases, the J end lost 5 bases, and 19 bases lay between the germline ends. The CDR3 length is 15 residues. The DNA for the CDR3 is TGTGCCAGCAGTCCTTTCGGGACGGAGTTAAACGAGCAGTACTTC. Its protein product is CASSPFGTELNEQYF.

This clone was seen many times. This chain uses TRBV29-1 with TRBJ2-6; perhaps TRBD1 as D (6 bases). Germline loops: CDR1 SQVTM, CDR2 ANQGSEA. There are 16 residues in the CDR3. V was shortened by 7 bases and J by 0 bases, with 16 bases between the two germline ends. The CDR3 sequence: CSAARDTDSGANVLTF. CDR3 coding DNA: TGCAGCGCCGCCAGGGACACCGACTCTGGGGCCAACGTCCTGACTTTC.

This clone was seen a few times. V gene TRBV6-6 combines with J gene TRBJ1-1; 11 nucleotides align to TRBD1. From germline, CDR1 is MNHNY and CDR2 SVGAGI (reference sequence). V gave up 5 bases and J gave up 5 bases; unmatched junction bases: 10. The CDR3 runs to 16 residues. CDR3 region: CASSTLGQGEGTEAFF. As DNA, the CDR3 is TGTGCCAGCAGTACACTGGGACAGGGGGAAGGAACTGAAGCTTTCTTT.

CDR3 protein: CASSDTGRNTEAFF. Here the CDR3 DNA reads TGTGCCAGCAGTGACACGGGACGGAACACTGAAGCTTTCTTT. This sequence joins TRBV2 and TRBJ1-1, with D tentatively TRBD1 (5 bases). Germline V lookup: CDR1 SNHLY, CDR2 FYNNEI. The CDR3 is made up of 14 amino acids. V was clipped by 3 bases and J by 1 base, with 9 bases between them.

Worth noting for this clone: This could be a read error, since a much larger clone is one nucleotide away. This chain joins TRBV14 and TRBJ2-5; 9 bases are shared with TRBD1. Germline values: CDR1 SGHDN, CDR2 FVKESK. The CDR3 sequence is 17 residues long. CDR3 DNA: TGTGCCGGCAGCCAAGCCCGCCGGGACAGGGTATGGGAGACCCAGTACTTC. Protein sequence: CAGSQARRDRVWETQYF.